This T cell receptor (beta chain) originates from a study of T cell changes during pregnancy in multiple sclerosis. The CDR3 is made up of 15 amino acids. The germline gives CDR1 LNHNV, CDR2 YYDKDF (reference sequence). J was trimmed by 4 bases and V by 9 bases; bases with no gene match: 9. The repertoire was sequenced with immunoSEQ multiplex PCR; TCRdb's copy has only in-frame clones and lacks some. The sample comprises more than 45,000 clones, 88% of which are singletons, and around 1.2% rests with the top ten. The specimen was CD4+ T cells from peripheral blood mononuclear cells, collected in the second trimester of pregnancy. This sequence joins TRBV15 and TRBJ2-3; 11 bases are shared with TRBD2. This receptor was taken from a female donor with multiple sclerosis, enrolled in a pregnancy study. As DNA, the CDR3 is TGTGCCACATCTAATAGCGGGAGGGTTGCAGATACGCAGTATTTT. It codes for CATSNSGRVADTQYF.